This TCR beta chain was profiled in a study of blood T cell repertoires in COVID-19. Study-level background: PBMCs, B-cell-depleted T cells, or T cells were the source of the cDNA or gDNA that made up the material.

Concerning this clone: The sample contains more than one DNA sequence encoding this CDR3.

Original processing notes: Amplification of reference gene primers provided the estimated nucleated cell counts. Repertoires were generated with immunoSEQ multiplex PCR, while TCRdb's copy carries only in-frame clones and drops some. Clone size and the V and J calls come from that table; the DNA yielded D and trimming. This sample has about 150,000 clones, with about 83% found just once. This clonotype originated in a woman between 50 and 59 years old with acute COVID-19. Sequenced input: PBMCs or T cells enriched from blood (not recorded which).

CDR3 region: CASSSGLSGNTIYF. The CDR3 DNA is TGTGCCAGCAGTTCGGGACTCTCTGGAAACACCATATATTTT. The rearrangement uses TRBV7-2 and TRBJ1-3; a weak D match, TRBD1 (5 bases). The ends were cut back, 6 bases at V and 0 bases at J, with 9 bases in the middle. The CDR3 contains 14 residues. Germline values: CDR1 SGHTA, CDR2 FQGNSA.